The source of this T cell receptor (beta chain) is a study of T cell repertoires in cytomegalovirus infection. As for the study in general: It can be stated that public TCR beta signatures indicated CMV infection as well as a matching HLA type.

Regarding the study as a whole: The ex vivo response was dominated by HLA-C-restricted CMV-specific TCR beta clonotypes. Cumulative frequency (of public TCR beta family members) identified carriers of CMV plus the relevant HLA.

The V gene lost 3 bases and the J gene lost 3 bases, with 11 bases spanning the gap. Germline V gene lookup returns CDR1 SNHLY and CDR2 FYNNEI. The CDR3 totals 15 residues. TCRdb ran MiXCR on the reads and lists one entry per CDR3 protein. The data contain about 240,000 distinct CDR3 sequences, 6.5% of them seen just once; the ten biggest clones take up 5.5% to 6.5%. This clonotype was seen many times. Its specificity is not known. This sequence joins TRBV2 and TRBJ2-2, with a tentative D call TRBD2 (6 bases). Sequencing was done on a sample of PBMCs. The TCR sequence derives from a human donor in good health (CMV status not recorded). Some clones in this sample may be carry-over from other donors' samples. Written as DNA, the CDR3 is TGTGCCAGCAGTGATGGGGAGGCGGACACCGGGGAGCTGTTTTTT. As protein: CASSDGEADTGELFF.